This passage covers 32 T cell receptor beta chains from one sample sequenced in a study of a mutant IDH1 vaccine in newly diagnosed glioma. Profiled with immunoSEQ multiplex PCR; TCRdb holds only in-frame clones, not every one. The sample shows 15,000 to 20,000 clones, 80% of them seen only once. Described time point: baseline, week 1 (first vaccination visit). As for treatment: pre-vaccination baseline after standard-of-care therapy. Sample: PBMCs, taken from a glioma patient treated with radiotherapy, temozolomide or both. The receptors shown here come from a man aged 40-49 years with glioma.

The chain's CDR3 is CASGLISSGGNTIYF. The CDR3 DNA is TGTGCTAGTGGTTTGATCTCCTCGGGGGGAAACACCATATATTTT. The chain links TRBV12-5 to TRBJ1-3; D is ambiguous. The CDR3 loop spans 15 amino acids. CDR1 and CDR2 (germline): LGHNT, FRNRAP. V lost 2 bases, J lost 4 bases, and 12 bases lay in between.

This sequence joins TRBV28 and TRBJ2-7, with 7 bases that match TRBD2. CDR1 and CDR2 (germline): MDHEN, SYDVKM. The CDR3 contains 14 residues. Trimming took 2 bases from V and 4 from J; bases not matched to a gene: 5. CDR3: CASSLQGGRYEQYV. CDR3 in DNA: TGTGCCAGCAGTTTACAGGGAGGGCGGTACGAGCAGTACGTC.

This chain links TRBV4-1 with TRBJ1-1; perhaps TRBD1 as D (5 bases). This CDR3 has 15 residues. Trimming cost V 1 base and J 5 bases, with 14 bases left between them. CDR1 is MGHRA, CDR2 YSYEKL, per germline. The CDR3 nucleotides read TGCGCCAGCAGCCAAGGCGACGGACAATTAACTGAAGCTTTCTTT. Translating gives CASSQGDGQLTEAFF.

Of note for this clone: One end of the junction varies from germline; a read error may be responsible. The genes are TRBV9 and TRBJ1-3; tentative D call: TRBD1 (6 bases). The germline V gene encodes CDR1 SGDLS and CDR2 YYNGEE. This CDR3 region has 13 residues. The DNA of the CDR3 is TGTGCCAGTGCCGGGGGCTCTAGAAACACCATATATTTT. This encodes CASAGGSRNTIYF.

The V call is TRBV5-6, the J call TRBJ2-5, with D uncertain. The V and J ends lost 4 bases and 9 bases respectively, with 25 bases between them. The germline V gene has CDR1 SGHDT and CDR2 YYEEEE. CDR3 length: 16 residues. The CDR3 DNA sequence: TGTGCCAGCAGCCCCCCCGGTATGGACCTTCTGGCAGCCCAGTACTTC. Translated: CASSPPGMDLLAAQYF.

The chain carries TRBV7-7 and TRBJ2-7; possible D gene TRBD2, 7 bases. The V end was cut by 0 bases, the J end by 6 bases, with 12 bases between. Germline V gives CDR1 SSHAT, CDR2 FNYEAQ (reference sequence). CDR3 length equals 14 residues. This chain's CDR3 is CASSLAGGRTEQYF. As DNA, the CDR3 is TGTGCCAGCAGCTTAGCGGGGGGGCGTACCGAGCAGTACTTC.

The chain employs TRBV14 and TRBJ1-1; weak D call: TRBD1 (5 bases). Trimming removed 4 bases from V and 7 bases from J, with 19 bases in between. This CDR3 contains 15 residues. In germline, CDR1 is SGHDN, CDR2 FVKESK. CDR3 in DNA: TGTGCCAGCAGCCCCTCCCTTCAGAGACAGATTGAAGCTTTCTTT. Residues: CASSPSLQRQIEAFF.

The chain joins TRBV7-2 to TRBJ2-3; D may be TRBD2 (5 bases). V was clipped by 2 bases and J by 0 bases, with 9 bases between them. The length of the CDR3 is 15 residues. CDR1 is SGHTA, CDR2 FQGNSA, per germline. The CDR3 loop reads CASSLQGGSTDTQYF. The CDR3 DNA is TGTGCCAGCAGCTTACAAGGCGGGAGCACAGATACGCAGTATTTT.

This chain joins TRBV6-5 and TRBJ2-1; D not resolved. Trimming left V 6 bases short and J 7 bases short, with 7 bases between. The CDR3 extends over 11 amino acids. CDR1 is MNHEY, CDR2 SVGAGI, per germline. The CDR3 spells CASSRTNEQFF. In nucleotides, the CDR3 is TGTGCCAGCAGCCGGACGAATGAGCAGTTCTTC.

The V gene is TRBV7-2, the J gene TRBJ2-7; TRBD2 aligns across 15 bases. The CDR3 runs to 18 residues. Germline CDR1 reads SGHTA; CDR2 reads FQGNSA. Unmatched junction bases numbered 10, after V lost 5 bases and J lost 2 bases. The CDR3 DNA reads TGTGCCAGCAGCCTCGGGACTAGCGGGAGGTCTACCCCCTACGAGCAGTACGTC. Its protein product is CASSLGTSGRSTPYEQYV.

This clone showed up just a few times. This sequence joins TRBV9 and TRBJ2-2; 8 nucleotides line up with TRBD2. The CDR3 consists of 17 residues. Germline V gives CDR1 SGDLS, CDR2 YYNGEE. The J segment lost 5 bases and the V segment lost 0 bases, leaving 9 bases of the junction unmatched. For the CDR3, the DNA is TGTGCCAGCAGCGTAGACGGGAGGGCGGGGTGGACCGGGGAGCTGTTTTTT. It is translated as CASSVDGRAGWTGELFF.

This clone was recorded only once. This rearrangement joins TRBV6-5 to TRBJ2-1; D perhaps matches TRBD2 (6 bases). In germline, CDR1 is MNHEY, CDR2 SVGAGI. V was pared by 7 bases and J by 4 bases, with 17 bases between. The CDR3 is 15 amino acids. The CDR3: CASTHDPRGYNEQFF. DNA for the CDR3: TGTGCCAGCACCCACGACCCCCGGGGGTACAATGAGCAGTTCTTC.

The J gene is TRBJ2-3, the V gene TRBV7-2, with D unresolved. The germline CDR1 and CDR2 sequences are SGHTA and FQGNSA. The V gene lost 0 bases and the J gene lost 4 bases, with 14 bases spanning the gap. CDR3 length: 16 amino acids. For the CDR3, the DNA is TGTGCCAGCAGCTTAGCGGTCTCGTTTACCCCAGATACGCAGTATTTT. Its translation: CASSLAVSFTPDTQYF.

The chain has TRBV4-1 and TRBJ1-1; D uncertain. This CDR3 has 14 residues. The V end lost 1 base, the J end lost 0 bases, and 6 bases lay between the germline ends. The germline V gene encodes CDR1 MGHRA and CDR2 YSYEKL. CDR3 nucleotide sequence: TGCGCCAGCAGCCAAGCCGTCATGAACACTGAAGCTTTCTTT. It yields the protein CASSQAVMNTEAFF.

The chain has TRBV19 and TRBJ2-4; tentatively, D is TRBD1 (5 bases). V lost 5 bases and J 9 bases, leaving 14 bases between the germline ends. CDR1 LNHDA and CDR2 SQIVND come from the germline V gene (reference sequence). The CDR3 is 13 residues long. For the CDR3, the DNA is TGTGCCAGTAGTTCCCAGGGTAGGGGCATTCAGTACTTC. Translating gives CASSSQGRGIQYF.

This CDR3 reads CASAGTGIMNTEAFF. As DNA, the CDR3 is TGTGCCAGCGCCGGGACAGGGATTATGAACACTGAAGCTTTCTTT. The J gene is TRBJ1-1, the V gene TRBV5-8; 9 positions match TRBD1. J lost 0 bases, V lost 7 bases, and 7 bases had no gene match. The CDR3 extends over 15 amino acids. In germline, CDR1 is SGHTS, CDR2 YDEGEE.

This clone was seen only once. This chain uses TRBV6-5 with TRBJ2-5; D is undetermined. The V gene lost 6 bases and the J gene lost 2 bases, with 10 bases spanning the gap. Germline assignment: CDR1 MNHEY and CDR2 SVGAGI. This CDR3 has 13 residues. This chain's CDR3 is CASSTKVQETQYF. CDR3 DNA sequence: TGTGCCAGCAGCACCAAGGTGCAAGAGACCCAGTACTTC.

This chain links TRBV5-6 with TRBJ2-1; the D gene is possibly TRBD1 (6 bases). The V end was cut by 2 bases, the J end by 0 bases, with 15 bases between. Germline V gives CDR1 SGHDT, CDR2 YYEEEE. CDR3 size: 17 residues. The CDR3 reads CASSFWTATSSYNEQFF. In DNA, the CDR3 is TGTGCCAGCAGCTTTTGGACAGCAACCAGCTCCTACAATGAGCAGTTCTTC.

CDR3 nucleotide sequence: TGTGCCAGTAGTACCAATAGAAACACCGGGGAGCTGTTTTTT. This translates into CASSTNRNTGELFF. The chain has TRBV19 and TRBJ2-2; D unclear. CDR1 is LNHDA and CDR2 is SQIVND in the germline V gene (reference sequence). The CDR3 length is 14 residues. Trimming left V 4 bases short and J 2 bases short, with 8 bases between. The full variable domain, in which reference TRBV19 and TRBJ2-2 provide the parts outside the CDR3, is DGGITQSPKYLFRKEGQNVTLSCEQNLNHDAMYWYRQDPGQGLRLIYYSQIVNDFQKGDIAEGYSVSREKKESFPLTVTSAQKNPTAFYLCASSTNRNTGELFFGEGSRLTVL.

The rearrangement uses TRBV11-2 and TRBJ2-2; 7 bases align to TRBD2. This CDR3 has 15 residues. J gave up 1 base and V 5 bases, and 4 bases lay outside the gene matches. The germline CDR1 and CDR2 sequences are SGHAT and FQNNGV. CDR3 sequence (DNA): TGTGCCAGCAGCATCGTAGCGGGGAACACCGGGGAGCTGTTTTTT. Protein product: CASSIVAGNTGELFF. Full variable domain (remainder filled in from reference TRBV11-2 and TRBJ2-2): EAGVAQSPRYKIIEKRQSVAFWCNPISGHATLYWYQQILGQGPKLLIQFQNNGVVDDSQLPKDRFSAERLKGVDSTLKIQPAKLEDSAVYLCASSIVAGNTGELFFGEGSRLTVL.

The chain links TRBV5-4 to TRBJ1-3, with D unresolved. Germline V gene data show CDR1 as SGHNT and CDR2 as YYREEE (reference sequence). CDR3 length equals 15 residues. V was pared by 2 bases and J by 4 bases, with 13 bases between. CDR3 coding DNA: TGTGCCAGCAGCTTAGGGAGAGAATCGGGAAACACCATATATTTT. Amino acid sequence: CASSLGRESGNTIYF.

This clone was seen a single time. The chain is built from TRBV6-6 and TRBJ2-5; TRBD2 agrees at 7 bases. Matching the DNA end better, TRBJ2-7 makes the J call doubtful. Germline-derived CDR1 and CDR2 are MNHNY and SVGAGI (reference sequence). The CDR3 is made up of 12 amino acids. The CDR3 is CASSREGYEQYF. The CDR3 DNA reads TGTGCCAGCAGTAGGGAGGGGTACGAGCAGTACTTC.

The DNA for the CDR3 is TGTGCCTCGACGGAGCTTTCGGAGAACACTGAAGCTTTCTTT. This encodes CASTELSENTEAFF. The chain employs TRBV18 and TRBJ1-1; D uncertain. CDR1 is KGHSH, CDR2 LQKENI, per germline. The V gene lost 11 bases and the J gene lost 1 base, with 17 bases spanning the gap. The CDR3 is made up of 14 amino acids.

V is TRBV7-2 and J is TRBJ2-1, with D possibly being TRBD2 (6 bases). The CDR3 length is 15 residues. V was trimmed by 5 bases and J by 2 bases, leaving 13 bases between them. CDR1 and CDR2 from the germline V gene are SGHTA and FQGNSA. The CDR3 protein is CASSPGSRTYNEQFF. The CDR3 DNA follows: TGTGCCAGCAGCCCCGGGAGTCGTACCTACAATGAGCAGTTCTTC.

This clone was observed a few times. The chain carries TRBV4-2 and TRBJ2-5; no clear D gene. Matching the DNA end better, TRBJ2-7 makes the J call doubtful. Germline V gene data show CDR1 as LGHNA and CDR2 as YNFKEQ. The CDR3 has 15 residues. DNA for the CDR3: TGTGCCAGCAGCCAAGAGCGGACGCACTCCTACGAGCAGTACTTC. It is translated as CASSQERTHSYEQYF.

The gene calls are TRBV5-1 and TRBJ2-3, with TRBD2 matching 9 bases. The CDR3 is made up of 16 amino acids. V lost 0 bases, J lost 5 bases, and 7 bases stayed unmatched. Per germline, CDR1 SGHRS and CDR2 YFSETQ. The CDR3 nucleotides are TGCGCCAGCAGCTTGGTGGGCGGGAGGGCCTTAGATACGCAGTATTTT. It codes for CASSLVGGRALDTQYF.

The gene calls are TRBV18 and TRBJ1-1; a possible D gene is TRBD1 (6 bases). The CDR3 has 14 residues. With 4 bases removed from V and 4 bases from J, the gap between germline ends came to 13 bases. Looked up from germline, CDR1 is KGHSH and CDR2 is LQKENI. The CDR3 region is CASSRRQAVTEAFF. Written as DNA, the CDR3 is TGTGCCAGCTCACGTCGACAGGCAGTCACTGAAGCTTTCTTT.

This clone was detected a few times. DNA of the CDR3: TGTGCCAGTAGTATAGGGACTAGCCCAGATACGCAGTATTTT. Translation: CASSIGTSPDTQYF. The J gene is TRBJ2-3, the V gene TRBV19, with TRBD2 matching over 8 bases. The CDR3 loop spans 14 amino acids. V gave up 1 base and J gave up 4 bases; unmatched junction bases: 1. Looked up from germline, CDR1 is LNHDA and CDR2 is SQIVND (reference sequence).

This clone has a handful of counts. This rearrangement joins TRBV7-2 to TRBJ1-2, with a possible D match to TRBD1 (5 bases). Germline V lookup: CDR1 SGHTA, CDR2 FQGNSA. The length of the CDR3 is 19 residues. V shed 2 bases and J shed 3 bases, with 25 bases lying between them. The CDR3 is CASSLLFGGSGSGDYGYTF. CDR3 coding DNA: TGTGCCAGCAGCTTACTATTTGGGGGGTCCGGGAGTGGTGACTATGGCTACACCTTC.

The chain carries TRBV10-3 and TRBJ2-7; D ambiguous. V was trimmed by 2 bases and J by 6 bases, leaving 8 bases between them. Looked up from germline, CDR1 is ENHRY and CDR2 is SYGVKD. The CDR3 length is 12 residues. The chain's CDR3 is CAISEGVREQYV. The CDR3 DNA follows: TGTGCCATCAGTGAGGGAGTTCGCGAGCAGTACGTC.

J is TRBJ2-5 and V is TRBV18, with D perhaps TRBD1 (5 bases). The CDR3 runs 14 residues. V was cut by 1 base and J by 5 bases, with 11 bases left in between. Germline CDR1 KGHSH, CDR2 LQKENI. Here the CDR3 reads CASSPRSGRETQYF. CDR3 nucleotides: TGTGCCAGCTCACCACGTTCAGGGCGGGAGACCCAGTACTTC.

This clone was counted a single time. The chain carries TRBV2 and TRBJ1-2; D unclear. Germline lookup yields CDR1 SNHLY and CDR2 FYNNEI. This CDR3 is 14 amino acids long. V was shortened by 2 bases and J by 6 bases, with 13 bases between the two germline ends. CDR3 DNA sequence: TGTGCCAGCAGTGAAAGAAAGGGTTACGATGGCTACACCTTC. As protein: CASSERKGYDGYTF.